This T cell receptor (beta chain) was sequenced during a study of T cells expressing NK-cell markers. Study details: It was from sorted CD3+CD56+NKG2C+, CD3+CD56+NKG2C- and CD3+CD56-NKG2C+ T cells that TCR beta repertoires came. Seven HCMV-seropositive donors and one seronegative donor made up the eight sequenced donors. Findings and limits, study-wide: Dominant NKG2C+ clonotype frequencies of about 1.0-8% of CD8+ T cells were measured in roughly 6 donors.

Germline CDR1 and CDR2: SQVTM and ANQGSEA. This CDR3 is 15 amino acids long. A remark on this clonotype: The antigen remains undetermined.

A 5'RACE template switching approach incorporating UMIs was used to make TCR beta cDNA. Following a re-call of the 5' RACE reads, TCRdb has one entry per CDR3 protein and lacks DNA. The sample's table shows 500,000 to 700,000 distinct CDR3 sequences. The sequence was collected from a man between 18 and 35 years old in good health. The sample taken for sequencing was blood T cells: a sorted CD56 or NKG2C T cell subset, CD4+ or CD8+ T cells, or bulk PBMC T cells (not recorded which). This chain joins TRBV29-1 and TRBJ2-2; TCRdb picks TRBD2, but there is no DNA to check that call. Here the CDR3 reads CSVGRGRANTGELFF.